These 17 T cell receptor beta chains came from one sample sequenced in a study of T cells in women clearing cervical HPV infection. Repertoires were generated with immunoSEQ multiplex PCR, while TCRdb's copy carries only in-frame clones and drops some. This table holds over 30,000 clones. The sample was blood buffy coat. These receptors were obtained from a woman between 18 and 70 years old with a cervical HPV16 infection that either progressed to CIN3+ or cleared (not recorded which).

Details on this clone: The observed sequence ends 3 residues before the CDR3 terminus, with the missing tail filled in from the germline J gene. The chain carries TRBV7-6 and TRBJ1-2; maybe TRBD1 (6 bases). The CDR3 consists of 17 residues. Germline CDR1 SGHVS, CDR2 FNYEAQ. CDR3 bases read: TGTGCCAGCAGCCCACGGGCAGGGGCTAGCGGGAGCTACGAC. Translated: CASSPRAGASGSYD. The entire CDR3 protein reads CASSPRAGASGSYDYTF.

With respect to this clone: With the read ending 3 residues before the CDR3 end, the germline J gene is used to fill in that end. The rearrangement joins TRBV12-5 to TRBJ2-5; D is undetermined. Trimming stripped 1 base from V and 5 bases from J, with 11 bases between. Per germline, CDR1 LGHNT and CDR2 FRNRAP. CDR3 length: 14 residues. CDR3 amino acids: CASGLGARPETQYF. The DNA read from the CDR3 is TGTGCTAGTGGTTTGGGGGCCCGACCGGAGACC.

Remarks on this clone: The read terminates 3 residues before the CDR3 end, so the remaining end is supplied by the germline J gene. The chain combines TRBV6-1 with TRBJ1-6; D is perhaps TRBD1 (6 bases). Germline V gives CDR1 MNHNS, CDR2 SASEGT. Trimming left V 2 bases short and J 9 bases short, with 11 bases between. This CDR3 has 14 residues. CDR3 DNA, as far as it was read: TGTGCCAGCAGTGAAAGGGGCAGGGGTTCACCC. This codes for CASSERGRGSP. The whole CDR3 protein is CASSERGRGSPLHF.

Comments on this clone: Read data end 3 residues before the CDR3 end; the end is taken from the germline J gene. This chain joins TRBV19 and TRBJ2-1; a weak D match, TRBD1 (5 bases). There are 13 residues in the CDR3. Looked up from germline, CDR1 is LNHDA and CDR2 is SQIVND (reference sequence). Trimming removed 2 bases from V and 8 bases from J, with 10 bases in between. Incomplete CDR3 DNA: TGTGCCAGTAGTATAATTCAAGGGGATGAG. The encoded protein is CASSIIQGDE. The whole CDR3 reads CASSIIQGDEQFF. Full variable domain (rest looked up from reference TRBV19 and TRBJ2-1): DGGITQSPKYLFRKEGQNVTLSCEQNLNHDAMYWYRQDPGQGLRLIYYSQIVNDFQKGDIAEGYSVSREKKESFPLTVTSAQKNPTAFYLCASSIIQGDEQFFGPGTRLTVL.

Of note for this clone: The read finishes 3 residues shy of the CDR3 end, and the germline J gene is used to complete it. The rearrangement links TRBV5-6 to TRBJ2-3; D possibly corresponds to TRBD2 (6 bases). The CDR3 runs to 12 residues. V shed 7 bases and J shed 0 bases, with 6 bases lying between them. Per germline, CDR1 SGHDT and CDR2 YYEEEE. The CDR3 DNA, read in part, is TGTGCCAGCGGGGGGAGCACAGATACG. Translation gives CASGGSTDT. The whole CDR3 protein reads CASGGSTDTQYF.

The CDR3 loop reads CAIGPSGGDTDTQYF. CDR3 bases read: TGTGCCATCGGACCTAGCGGGGGGGACACAGATACG. The J gene is TRBJ2-3, the V gene TRBV10-3; 12 nucleotides match TRBD2. The read ends 3 residues before the CDR3 terminus; that terminus is restored from the germline J gene. Germline CDR1 ENHRY, CDR2 SYGVKD. The CDR3 is 15 amino acids. The V segment lost 8 bases and the J segment 2 bases; nucleotides outside the gene matches: 5.

Concerning this clone itself: The CDR3 end is not reached by the read, which stops 3 residues before it; the germline J gene fills it in. The chain joins TRBV28 to TRBJ2-7, with 8 positions matching TRBD2. The CDR3 length is 13 residues. Trimming removed 7 bases from V and 0 bases from J; junction bases left unmatched: 2. Germline V gene sequence: CDR1 MDHEN, CDR2 SYDVKM. The sequenced CDR3 bases are TGTGCCAGCATAGGGACTAGCTCCTACGAG. Protein sequence: CASIGTSSYE. The complete CDR3 protein is CASIGTSSYEQYF.

In regard to this clone: The sequenced fragment ends 3 residues before the CDR3 boundary, so the rest is inferred from the germline J gene. The chain links TRBV6-1 to TRBJ2-2; D is uncertain. This CDR3 has 15 residues. CDR1 is MNHNS, CDR2 SASEGT, per germline. The covered CDR3 bases are TGTGCCAGCAGTGAAGGAGGTAGCCCTAATGAAAAG. Residues: CASSEGGSPNEK. In full, the CDR3 is CASSEGGSPNEKLFF.

Points on this clone: The read terminates 3 residues before the CDR3 end, so the remaining end is supplied by the germline J gene. The gene calls are TRBV5-1 and TRBJ2-2; perhaps TRBD1 as D (5 bases). This CDR3 comprises 16 residues. V lost 5 bases, J lost 0 bases, and 14 bases lay in between. Germline assignment: CDR1 SGHRS and CDR2 YFSETQ. The part of the CDR3 DNA that was read is TGCGCCAGCAGTATCGTAACAGGACCGAACACCGGGGAG. It yields the protein CASSIVTGPNTGE. The whole CDR3 is CASSIVTGPNTGELFF.

About this clone: The read gets to within 3 residues of the CDR3 end, and the germline J gene fills in the rest. The genes are TRBV30 and TRBJ1-2, with TRBD1 matching over 9 bases. Germline-derived CDR1 and CDR2 are GTSNPN and SVGIG (reference sequence). The CDR3 has 14 residues. CDR3 loop: CAWSVTGQGNDYTF. Partial CDR3 DNA: TGTGCCTGGAGTGTTACTGGACAGGGGAACGAC.

Comments on this clone: The observed sequence ends 3 residues before the CDR3 terminus, with the missing tail filled in from the germline J gene. J is TRBJ2-7 and V is TRBV4-1; D is undetermined. Per the germline V gene, CDR1 is MGHRA and CDR2 is YSYEKL. This CDR3 has 16 residues. The germline V and J ends were trimmed by 0 bases and 0 bases, with 12 bases remaining between them. The CDR3 sequence: CASSQDPTYASYEQYF. The part of the CDR3 DNA that was read is TGCGCCAGCAGCCAAGACCCTACCTATGCCTCCTACGAG.

Concerning this clone itself: Read coverage stops 3 residues before the CDR3 terminus; the germline J gene supplies the remainder. The V gene is TRBV7-6, the J gene TRBJ1-6, with D possibly being TRBD1 (6 bases). Trimming shortened V by 2 bases and J by 3 bases, and 8 bases separated the two germline ends. The CDR3 is 15 amino acids. From germline, CDR1 is SGHVS and CDR2 FNYEAQ. CDR3: CASSLQTGYNSPLHF. CDR3 DNA (partial): TGTGCCAGCAGCTTACAGACAGGCTATAATTCACCC. Complete variable domain (other parts from reference TRBV7-6 and TRBJ1-6): GAGVSQSPRYKVTKRGQDVALRCDPISGHVSLYWYRQALGQGPEFLTYFNYEAQQDKSGLPNDRFSAERPEGSISTLTIQRTEQRDSAMYRCASSLQTGYNSPLHFGNGTRLTVT.

In regard to this clone: Read sequence stops 3 residues before the CDR3 end, and the germline J gene provides the missing end. The chain couples TRBV19 to TRBJ2-3; D may be TRBD2 (6 bases). Germline V gene lookup returns CDR1 LNHDA and CDR2 SQIVND (reference sequence). The CDR3 is 17 amino acids. Trimming cost V 0 bases and J 2 bases, with 15 bases left between them. The sequenced part of the CDR3 DNA is TGTGCCAGTAGTATAGACCCCCGGGACTTACTCACAGATACG. Amino acids: CASSIDPRDLLTDT. The entire CDR3 is CASSIDPRDLLTDTQYF.

Points on this clone: Read coverage stops 3 residues before the CDR3 terminus; the germline J gene supplies the remainder. The chain is built from TRBV20-1 and TRBJ2-3; 12 nucleotides agree with TRBD2. There are 20 residues in the CDR3. Germline CDR1 is DFQATT and CDR2 is SNEGSKA (reference sequence). Trimming removed 0 bases from V and 0 bases from J; junction bases left unmatched: 13. CDR3 sequence: CSARDRGGLAGWTSTDTQYF. The DNA read from the CDR3 is TGCAGTGCTAGAGATCGAGGGGGACTAGCGGGTTGGACCAGCACAGATACG.

With regard to this clone: The CDR3 end falls 3 residues outside the read, so it is completed with the germline J gene. The chain uses TRBV30 and TRBJ2-1, with 13 bases matching TRBD2. CDR1 and CDR2 (germline): GTSNPN, SVGIG (reference sequence). This CDR3 spans 16 amino acids. After removal of 5 bases from V and 7 bases from J, the junction contained 11 bases not matched to a gene. The CDR3 reads CAWGATGTSGKNEQFF. The covered CDR3 bases are TGTGCCTGGGGTGCAACCGGGACTAGCGGGAAGAATGAG.

Of note for this clone: The CDR3 end is not reached by the read, which stops 3 residues before it; the germline J gene fills it in. This chain connects TRBV4-1 to TRBJ2-7; TRBD2 aligns across 9 bases. Looked up from germline, CDR1 is MGHRA and CDR2 is YSYEKL. V shed 4 bases, J shed 0 bases, and the junction held 7 bases outside the gene matches. The CDR3 consists of 16 residues. The covered CDR3 bases are TGCGCCAGCAGCCCAGTTGGGCGGGAGGGCTCCTACGAG. It translates to CASSPVGREGSYE. The complete CDR3 sequence is CASSPVGREGSYEQYF.

Concerning this clone: From the germline J gene comes the end of the CDR3, since the read stops 3 residues before it. The rearrangement joins TRBV18 to TRBJ1-2; D may be TRBD1 (5 bases). This CDR3 is built from 16 residues. Germline V gene sequence: CDR1 KGHSH, CDR2 LQKENI. Here the CDR3 reads CASSPEPGTSQDDYTF. The DNA read from the CDR3 is TGTGCCAGCTCACCGGAACCGGGGACTAGTCAGGACGAC.